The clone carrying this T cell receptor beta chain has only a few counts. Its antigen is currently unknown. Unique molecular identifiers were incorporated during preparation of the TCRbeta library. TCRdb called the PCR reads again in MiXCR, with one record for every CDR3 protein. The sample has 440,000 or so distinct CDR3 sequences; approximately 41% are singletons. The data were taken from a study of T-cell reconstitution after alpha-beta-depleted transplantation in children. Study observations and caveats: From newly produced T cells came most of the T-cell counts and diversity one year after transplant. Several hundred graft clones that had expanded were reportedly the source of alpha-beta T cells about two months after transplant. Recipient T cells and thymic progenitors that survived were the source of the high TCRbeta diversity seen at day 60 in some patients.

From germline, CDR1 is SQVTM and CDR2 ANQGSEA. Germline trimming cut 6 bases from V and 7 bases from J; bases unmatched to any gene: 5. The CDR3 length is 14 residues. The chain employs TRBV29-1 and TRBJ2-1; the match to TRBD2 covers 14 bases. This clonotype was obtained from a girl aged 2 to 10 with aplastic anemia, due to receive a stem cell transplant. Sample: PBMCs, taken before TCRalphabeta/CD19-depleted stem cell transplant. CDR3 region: CSVPGTSGSNEQFF. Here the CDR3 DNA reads TGCAGCGTACCCGGGACTAGCGGGAGTAATGAGCAGTTCTTC.